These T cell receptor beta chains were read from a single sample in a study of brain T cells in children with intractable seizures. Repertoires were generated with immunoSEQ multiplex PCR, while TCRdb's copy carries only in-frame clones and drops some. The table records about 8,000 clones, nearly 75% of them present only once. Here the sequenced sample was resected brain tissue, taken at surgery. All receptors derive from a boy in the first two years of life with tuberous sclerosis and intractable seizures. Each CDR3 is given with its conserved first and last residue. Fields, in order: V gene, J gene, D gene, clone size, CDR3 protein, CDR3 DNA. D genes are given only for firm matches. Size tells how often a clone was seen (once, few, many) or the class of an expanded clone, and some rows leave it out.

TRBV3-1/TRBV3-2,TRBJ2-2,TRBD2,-,CASSQARLAGVGELFF,TGTGCCAGCAGCCAAGCCCGACTAGCGGGAGTTGGGGAGCTGTTTTTT
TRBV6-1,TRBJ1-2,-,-,CASRDVYGYTF,TGTGCCAGCAGAGACGTCTATGGCTACACCTTC
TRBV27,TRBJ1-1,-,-,CASSVGGNTEAFF,TGTGCCAGCAGTGTGGGTGGGAACACTGAAGCTTTCTTT
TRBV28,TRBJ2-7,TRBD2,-,CASSELAGWYEQYF,TGTGCCAGCAGCGAACTAGCGGGATGGTACGAGCAGTACTTC
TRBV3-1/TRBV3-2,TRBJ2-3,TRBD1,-,CASSRPRDRGLADTQYF,TGTGCCAGCAGTCGCCCTAGAGACAGGGGGCTGGCAGATACGCAGTATTTT
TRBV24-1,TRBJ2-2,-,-,CATEPPSNTGELFF,TGTGCCACCGAACCCCCATCGAACACCGGGGAGCTGTTTTTT
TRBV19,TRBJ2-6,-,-,CASSIGQGFDGANVLTF,TGTGCCAGTAGTATCGGGCAGGGCTTTGATGGGGCCAACGTCCTGACTTTC
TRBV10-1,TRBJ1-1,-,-,CASTIPDTEAFF,TGCGCCAGCACCATCCCGGACACTGAAGCTTTCTTT
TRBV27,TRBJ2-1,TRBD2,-,CASSLLAGSSYNEQFF,TGTGCCAGCAGTTTACTAGCGGGGAGCTCCTACAATGAGCAGTTCTTC
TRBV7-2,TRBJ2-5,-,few,CASSFIRETQYF,TGTGCCAGCAGCTTCATACGGGAGACCCAGTACTTC
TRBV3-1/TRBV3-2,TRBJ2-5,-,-,CASSPGLETQYF,TGTGCCAGCAGCCCAGGATTAGAGACCCAGTACTTC
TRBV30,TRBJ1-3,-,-,CAWSVGRIPRSGNTIYF,TGTGCCTGGAGTGTAGGGAGGATTCCCCGCTCTGGAAACACCATATATTTT
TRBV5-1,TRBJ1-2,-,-,CASSLALEDGYTF,TGCGCCAGCAGCTTGGCCTTGGAGGATGGCTACACCTTC
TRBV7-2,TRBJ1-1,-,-,CASSPHGGENTEAFF,TGTGCCAGCAGCCCGCACGGGGGCGAGAACACTGAAGCTTTCTTT
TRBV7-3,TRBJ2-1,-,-,CASSLTLVSHEQFF,TGTGCCAGCAGCTTAACCCTCGTCTCCCATGAGCAGTTCTTC